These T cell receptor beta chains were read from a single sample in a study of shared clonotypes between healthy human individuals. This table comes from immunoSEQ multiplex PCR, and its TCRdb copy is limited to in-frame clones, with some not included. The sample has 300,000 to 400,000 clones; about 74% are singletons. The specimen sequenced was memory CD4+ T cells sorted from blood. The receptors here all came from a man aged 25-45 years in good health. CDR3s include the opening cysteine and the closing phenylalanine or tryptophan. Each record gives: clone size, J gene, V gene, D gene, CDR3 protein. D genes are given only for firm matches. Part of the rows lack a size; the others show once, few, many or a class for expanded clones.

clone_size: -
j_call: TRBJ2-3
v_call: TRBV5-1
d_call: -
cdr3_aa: CASSLFGLEDTQYF

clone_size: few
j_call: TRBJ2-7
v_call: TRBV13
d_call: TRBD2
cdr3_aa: CASSLAGGPLEQYF

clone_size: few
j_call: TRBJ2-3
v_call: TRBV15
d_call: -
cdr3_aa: CATSRYQGGGTDTQYF

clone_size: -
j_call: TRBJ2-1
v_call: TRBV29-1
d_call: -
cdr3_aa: CSGETGNEQFF

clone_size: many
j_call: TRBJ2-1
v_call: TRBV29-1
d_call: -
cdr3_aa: CSVPRGAGEQFF

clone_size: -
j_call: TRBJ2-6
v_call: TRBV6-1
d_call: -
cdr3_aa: CASTMASGANVLTF

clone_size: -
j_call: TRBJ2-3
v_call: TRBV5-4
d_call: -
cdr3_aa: CASSVGDRVNTDTQYF

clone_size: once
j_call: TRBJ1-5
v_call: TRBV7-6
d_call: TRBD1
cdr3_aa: CASSSGDRAGWQPQHF

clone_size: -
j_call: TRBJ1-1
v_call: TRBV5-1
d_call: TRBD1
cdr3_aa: CASRRDRDRGGTEAFF

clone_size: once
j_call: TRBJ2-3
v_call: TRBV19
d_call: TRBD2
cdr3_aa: CASGTSANTDTQYF

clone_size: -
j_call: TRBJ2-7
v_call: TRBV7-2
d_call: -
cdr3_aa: CASSLNRDIKVTQYF

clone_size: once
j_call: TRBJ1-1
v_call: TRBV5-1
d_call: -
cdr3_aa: CASSLQLNTEAFF

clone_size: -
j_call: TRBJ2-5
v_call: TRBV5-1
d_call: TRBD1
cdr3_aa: CASSIGTGGAETQYF

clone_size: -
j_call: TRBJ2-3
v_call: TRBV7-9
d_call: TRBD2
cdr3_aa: CASSSALSGTTDTQYF

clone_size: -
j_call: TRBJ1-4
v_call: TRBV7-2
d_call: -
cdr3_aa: CASSSGGAINEKLFF

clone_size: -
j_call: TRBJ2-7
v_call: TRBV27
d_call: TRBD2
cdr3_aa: CTGGAGSTRGHEQYF

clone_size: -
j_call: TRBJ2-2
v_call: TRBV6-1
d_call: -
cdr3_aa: CASSEGRNTGELFF

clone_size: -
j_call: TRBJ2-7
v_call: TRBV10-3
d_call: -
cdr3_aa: CAIREPGRSYEQYF

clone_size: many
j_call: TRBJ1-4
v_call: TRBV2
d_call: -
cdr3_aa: CATRAETATNEKLFF

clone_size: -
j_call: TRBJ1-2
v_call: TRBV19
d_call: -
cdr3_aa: CASKQTNYGYTF

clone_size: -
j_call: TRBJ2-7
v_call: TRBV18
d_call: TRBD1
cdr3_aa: CASSPPGQDYEQYF

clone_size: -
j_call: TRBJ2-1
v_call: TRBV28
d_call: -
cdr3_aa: CASSLRGQGGFF

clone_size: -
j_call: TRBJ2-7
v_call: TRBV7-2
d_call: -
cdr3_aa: CASSLGTRSSYEQYF

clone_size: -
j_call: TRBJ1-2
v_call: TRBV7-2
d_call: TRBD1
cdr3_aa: CASSPTGGQGSNTF